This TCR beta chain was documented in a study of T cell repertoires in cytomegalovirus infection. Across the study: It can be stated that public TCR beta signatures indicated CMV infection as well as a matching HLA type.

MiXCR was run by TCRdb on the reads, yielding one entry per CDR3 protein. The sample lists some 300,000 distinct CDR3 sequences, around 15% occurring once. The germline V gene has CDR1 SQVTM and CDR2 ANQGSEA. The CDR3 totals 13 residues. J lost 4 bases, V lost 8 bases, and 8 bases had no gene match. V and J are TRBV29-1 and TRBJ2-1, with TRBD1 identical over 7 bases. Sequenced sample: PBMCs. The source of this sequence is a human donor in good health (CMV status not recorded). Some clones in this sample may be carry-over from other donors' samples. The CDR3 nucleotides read TGCAGCCTTCCCGGGACAGCTTACAATGAGCAGTTCTTC. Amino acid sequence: CSLPGTAYNEQFF.